This T cell receptor beta chain was obtained from a study of blood T cell repertoires in COVID-19. On the study more broadly: Sites in the United States, Italy and Spain provided acute and convalescent COVID-19 samples. T cells, B-cell-depleted T cells, or PBMCs supplied cDNA or gDNA.

V lost 3 bases and J lost 2, with 15 bases in between. The length of the CDR3 is 16 residues. CDR1 is MNHEY and CDR2 is SMNVEV in the germline V gene (reference sequence). Authors' analysis steps: Nucleated cell number was recorded as an estimate derived from reference gene primer amplification. The assay was immunoSEQ multiplex PCR, and TCRdb's table has in-frame clones only and misses some. Clonal size and the V and J genes are those of that table, whereas D and trimming came from the DNA. The repertoire holds 12,000 to 15,000 clones, around 89% seen once, with roughly 9% in the top ten. The clonotype was recovered from a human donor in a cohort sampled during active COVID-19. The J gene is TRBJ2-3, the V gene TRBV27; a possible D gene is TRBD2 (5 bases). Sequenced material: peripheral blood. CDR3 nucleotide sequence: TGTGCCAGCAGTTTGGTAGCGCCACTTCTCACAGATACGCAGTATTTT. It codes for CASSLVAPLLTDTQYF.